This T cell receptor (beta chain) originates from a study of shared T cell receptors in the human thymus. CDR3 length: 17 amino acids. V gave up 3 bases and J gave up 3 bases; unmatched junction bases: 7. Germline lookup yields CDR1 LGHNA and CDR2 YSLEER. Data came from immunoSEQ multiplex PCR; TCRdb stores just in-frame clones and leaves some out. The table records 500,000 to 550,000 clones, approximately 80% of them present only once. These data were also reused for a study on human thymus T cells. Per that study: All donors were healthy Finnish infants who were undergoing corrective surgery to treat congenital heart defects. The study used thymus tissue resected during corrective heart surgery. Biased V and J segment usage appeared in thymus and peripheral blood. Related research has reported that thymic repertoires overlap highly among unrelated individuals.

Sequenced material: thymocytes. This chain joins TRBV4-3 and TRBJ2-5; TRBD2 agrees at 13 bases. The clonotype comes from a boy younger than two with a congenital heart defect. CDR3 in DNA: TGCGCCAGCAGCCAGTCGCAGACTAGCGGGAGGAAAGAGACCCAGTACTTC. It translates to CASSQSQTSGRKETQYF.